The clone carrying this T cell receptor (beta chain) was picked up a small number of times. Its antigen is unidentified. The data were taken from a study of T cell repertoires in cytomegalovirus infection. Across the study: A matching HLA type, together with CMV infection, was signaled by public TCR beta signatures.

TCRdb re-derived calls from the reads in MiXCR, one entry per CDR3 protein. Of 450,000 to 600,000 distinct CDR3 sequences in the sample, roughly 12% were seen once. Regarding the study as a whole: Dominant in the ex vivo response were TCR beta clonotypes restricted by HLA-C and specific for CMV.

This receptor was taken from a human donor in good health (CMV status not recorded). Some clones in this sample may be carry-over from other donors' samples. The sequencing input was PBMCs.

CDR3: CASSLALGLNTEAFF. In nucleotides, the CDR3 is TGTGCCAGCAGCTTAGCGCTAGGCCTGAACACTGAAGCTTTCTTT. The chain couples TRBV7-4 to TRBJ1-1; D uncertain. The length of the CDR3 is 15 residues. V gave up 0 bases and J gave up 0 bases, with 8 bases separating them. Germline CDR1 is SGHVT and CDR2 is SQSDAQ.